These 9 T cell receptor beta chains were sequenced from one sample in a study of read filtering for tumor transcriptome and immune sequencing. From 300 to 450 ng of RNA, a library with molecular barcoded alpha/delta and beta/gamma adaptors was made. MiXCR was run by TCRdb on the reads, yielding one entry per CDR3 protein. The repertoire holds approximately 58,000 distinct CDR3 sequences, with about 12% as singletons. The sequenced sample was a population of CD138-negative cells sorted from bone marrow. These receptors all stem from a donor at least 40 years old with multiple myeloma.

In this sample, this clonotype turned up many times. The chain uses TRBV7-9 and TRBJ2-2; 7 bases line up with TRBD2. The V gene's germline CDR1 is SEHNR and CDR2 FQNEAQ (reference sequence). The CDR3 covers 17 residues. The V segment lost 7 bases and the J segment 2 bases; nucleotides outside the gene matches: 13. The CDR3 DNA follows: TGTGCCAGCACCCGTGGGGGGGGATCTCAAAACACCGGGGAGCTGTTTTTT. Its protein is CASTRGGGSQNTGELFF.

Ten or more counts support this clonotype. This chain uses TRBV4-1 with TRBJ1-1; TRBD1 might be the D (5 bases). The CDR3 covers 16 residues. CDR1 is MGHRA and CDR2 is YSYEKL in the germline V gene. V was trimmed by 2 bases and J by 2 bases, leaving 15 bases between them. The CDR3: CASSQPARGYNTEAFF. The CDR3 region has the DNA TGCGCCAGCAGCCAACCAGCCCGGGGGTATAACACTGAAGCTTTCTTT.

This clonotype was seen ten or more times. The rearrangement links TRBV2 to TRBJ1-1; TRBD1 aligns across 9 bases. Trimming cost V 3 bases and J 3 bases; bases outside gene matches: 2. Germline V lookup: CDR1 SNHLY, CDR2 FYNNEI. The CDR3 sequence is 14 residues long. The CDR3 nucleotides read TGTGCCAGCAGTGACGGGACAGGGTACACTGAAGCTTTCTTT. As protein: CASSDGTGYTEAFF.

This clonotype was detected ten times or more. The V and J genes are TRBV5-1 and TRBJ2-1; TRBD2 aligns across 13 bases. V dropped 2 bases and J dropped 9; count of bases not matched to a gene: 5. Germline V lookup: CDR1 SGHRS, CDR2 YFSETQ. The CDR3 loop spans 15 amino acids. The CDR3: CASSFPGLAGFEQFF. In nucleotides, the CDR3 is TGCGCCAGCAGCTTTCCGGGACTAGCGGGGTTTGAGCAGTTCTTC.

This clonotype has more than one count but fewer than ten. The conserved closing phenylalanine or tryptophan is absent in this CDR3, likely reflecting a read error. The chain has TRBV29-1 and TRBJ1-1; 10 bases are a match to TRBD1. Germline CDR1 and CDR2: SQVTM and ANQGSEA. V dropped 6 bases and J dropped 5; count of bases not matched to a gene: 6. This CDR3 region has 13 residues. The CDR3 here is CSVRQGARTEAFL. CDR3 DNA sequence: TGCAGCGTCCGACAGGGGGCGCGAACTGAAGCTTTCCTT.

In this sample, this clonotype turned up many times. This chain uses TRBV15 with TRBJ2-1, with 8 positions matching TRBD1. Germline CDR1 is LNHNV and CDR2 is YYDKDF (reference sequence). Trimming took 3 bases from V and 5 from J; bases not matched to a gene: 9. The CDR3 has 16 residues. The CDR3 region is CATSRARGQGDNEQFF. The CDR3 coding sequence is TGTGCCACCAGCAGGGCGCGTGGACAGGGCGACAATGAGCAGTTCTTC.

This clonotype was recorded many times. V and J are TRBV11-3 and TRBJ2-2, with D perhaps TRBD2 (6 bases). Trimming left V 6 bases short and J 1 base short, with 6 bases between. The CDR3 consists of 13 residues. Per germline, CDR1 SGHNT and CDR2 YENEEA. CDR3 bases: TGTGCCAGCAGGCGGGGGAACACCGGGGAGCTGTTTTTT. As protein: CASRRGNTGELFF.

Many counts were recorded for this clonotype. CDR3 protein: CASSAQGRGGNQPQHF. DNA of the CDR3: TGTGCCAGCAGTGCTCAGGGGAGGGGTGGCAATCAGCCCCAGCATTTT. The chain carries TRBV6-5 and TRBJ1-5; tentatively, D is TRBD1 (6 bases). CDR3 length equals 16 residues. Deletions cut 5 bases from V and 2 bases from J, with 16 bases between. CDR1 MNHEY and CDR2 SVGAGI come from the germline V gene.

This clonotype was counted ten times or more. This chain links TRBV6-6 with TRBJ1-1; TRBD1 matches 11 bases. CDR1 and CDR2 (germline): MNHNY, SVGAGI (reference sequence). The CDR3 has 15 amino acids. V was pared by 2 bases and J by 6 bases, with 5 bases of the junction left unmatched. The CDR3 loop reads CASSYGGQGASEAFF. In DNA, the CDR3 is TGTGCCAGCAGTTACGGTGGACAGGGGGCTTCTGAAGCTTTCTTT.